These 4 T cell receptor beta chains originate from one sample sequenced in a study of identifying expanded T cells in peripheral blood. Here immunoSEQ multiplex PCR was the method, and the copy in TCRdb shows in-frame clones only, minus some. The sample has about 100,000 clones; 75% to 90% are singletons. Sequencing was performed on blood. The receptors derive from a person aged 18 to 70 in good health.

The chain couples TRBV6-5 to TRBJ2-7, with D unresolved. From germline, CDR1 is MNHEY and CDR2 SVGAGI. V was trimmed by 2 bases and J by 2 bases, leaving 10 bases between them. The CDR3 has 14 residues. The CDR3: CASSYVGDPYEQYF. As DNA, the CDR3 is TGTGCCAGCAGTTACGTAGGCGACCCCTACGAGCAGTACTTC.

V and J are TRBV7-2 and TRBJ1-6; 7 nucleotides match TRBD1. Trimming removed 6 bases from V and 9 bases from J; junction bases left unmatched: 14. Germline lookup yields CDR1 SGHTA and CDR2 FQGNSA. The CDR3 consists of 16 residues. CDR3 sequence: CASRPPRGTRSSPLHF. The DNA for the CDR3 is TGTGCCAGCAGACCACCCAGGGGGACAAGAAGTTCACCCCTCCACTTT.

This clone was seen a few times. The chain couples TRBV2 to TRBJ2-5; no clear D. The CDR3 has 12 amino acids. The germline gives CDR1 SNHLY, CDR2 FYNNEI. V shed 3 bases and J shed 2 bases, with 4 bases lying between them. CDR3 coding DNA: TGTGCCAGCAGTGATCCACAAGAGACCCAGTACTTC. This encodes CASSDPQETQYF. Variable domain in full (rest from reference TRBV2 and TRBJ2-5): EPEVTQTPSHQVTQMGQEVILRCVPISNHLYFYWYRQILGQKVEFLVSFYNNEISEKSEIFDDQFSVERPDGSNFTLKIRSTKLEDSAMYFCASSDPQETQYFGPGTRLLVL.

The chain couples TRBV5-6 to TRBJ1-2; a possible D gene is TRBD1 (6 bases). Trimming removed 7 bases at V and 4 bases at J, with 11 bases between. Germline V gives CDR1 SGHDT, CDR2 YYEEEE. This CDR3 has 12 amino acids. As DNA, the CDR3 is TGTGCCAGCTACAGGGCTGGCTATGGCTACACCTTC. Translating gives CASYRAGYGYTF. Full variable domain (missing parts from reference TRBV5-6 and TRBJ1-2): DAGVTQSPTHLIKTRGQQVTLRCSPKSGHDTVSWYQQALGQGPQFIFQYYEEEERQRGNFPDRFSGHQFPNYSSELNVNALLLGDSALYLCASYRAGYGYTFGSGTRLTVV.